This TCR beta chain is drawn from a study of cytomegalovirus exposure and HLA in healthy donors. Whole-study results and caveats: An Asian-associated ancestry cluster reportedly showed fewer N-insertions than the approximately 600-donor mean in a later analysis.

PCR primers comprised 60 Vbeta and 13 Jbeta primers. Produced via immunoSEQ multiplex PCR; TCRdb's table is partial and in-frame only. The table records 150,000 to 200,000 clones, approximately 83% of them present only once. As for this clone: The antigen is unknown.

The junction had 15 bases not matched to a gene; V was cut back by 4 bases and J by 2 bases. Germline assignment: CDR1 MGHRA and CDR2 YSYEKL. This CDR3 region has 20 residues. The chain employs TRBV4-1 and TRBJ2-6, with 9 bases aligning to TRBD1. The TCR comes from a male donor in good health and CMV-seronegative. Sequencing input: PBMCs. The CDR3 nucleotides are TGCGCCAGCAGCCTCCGAGTACAGGGGGCCTTGGAGACTGGGGCCAACGTCCTGACTTTC. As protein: CASSLRVQGALETGANVLTF.